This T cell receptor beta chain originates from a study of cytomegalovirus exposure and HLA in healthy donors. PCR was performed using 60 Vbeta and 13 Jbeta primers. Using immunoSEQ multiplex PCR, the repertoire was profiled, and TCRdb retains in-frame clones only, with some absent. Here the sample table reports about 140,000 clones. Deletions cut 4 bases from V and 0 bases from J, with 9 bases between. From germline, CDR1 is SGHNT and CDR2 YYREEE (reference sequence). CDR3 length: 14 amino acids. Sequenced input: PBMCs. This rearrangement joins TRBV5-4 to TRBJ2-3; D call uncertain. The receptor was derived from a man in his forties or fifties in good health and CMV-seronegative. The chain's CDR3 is CASSPPTSTDTQYF. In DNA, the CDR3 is TGTGCCAGCAGCCCCCCGACTAGCACAGATACGCAGTATTTT.